These 5 T cell receptor beta chains originate from one sample sequenced in a study of Ad26.COV2.S vaccination and SARS-CoV-2 variants. Documented treatment: over 15 received Ad26.COV2.S at low or high dose, single or two shots; several received placebo; per-sample allocation not given. Day 63 following the first vaccine or placebo injection was when the samples were taken. Profiling relied on immunoSEQ multiplex PCR, and the TCRdb table lists in-frame clones only, not all of them. The sample carries around 450,000 clones, roughly 87% recorded once. The material sequenced was peripheral blood, taken in a trial of Ad26.COV2.S vaccine versus placebo. The receptors here all came from a person between 18 and 59 years old who received the Ad26.COV2.S COVID-19 vaccine or a placebo.

This sequence joins TRBV5-1 and TRBJ1-1; TRBD1 matches 10 bases. Losses at the gene ends were 4 bases for V and 1 base for J; bases not matched to a gene: 4. Germline V gives CDR1 SGHRS, CDR2 YFSETQ. The CDR3 extends over 15 amino acids. The CDR3 nucleotides read TGCGCCAGCAGCGGACGACAGGGGGCGAACACTGAAGCTTTCTTT. This sequence encodes CASSGRQGANTEAFF. The full variable domain, rest sourced from reference TRBV5-1 and TRBJ1-1, is KAGVTQTPRYLIKTRGQQVTLSCSPISGHRSVSWYQQTPGQGLQFLFEYFSETQRNKGNFPGRFSGRQFSNSRSEMNVSTLELGDSALYLCASSGRQGANTEAFFGQGTRLTVV.

V gene TRBV5-1 combines with J gene TRBJ2-5; TRBD1 or TRBD2 may be the D gene (5 bases each). Germline loops: CDR1 SGHRS, CDR2 YFSETQ. Trimming took 4 bases from V and 1 from J, leaving 11 bases between them. The CDR3 loop spans 14 amino acids. In DNA form, the CDR3 reads TGCGCCAGCAGCCAAGGGGACCCCCAAGAGACCCAGTACTTC. Residues: CASSQGDPQETQYF.

CDR3 in DNA: TGTGCCAGCAGCCCAATCCCGACTAGCTCCTCTGGGGCCAACGTCCTGACTTTC. It codes for CASSPIPTSSSGANVLTF. The chain employs TRBV7-9 and TRBJ2-6; 7 nucleotides align to TRBD2. Trimming at V came to 5 bases and at J to 0 bases, leaving 10 bases not matched to a gene. The CDR3 is 18 residues long. Germline lookup yields CDR1 SEHNR and CDR2 FQNEAQ (reference sequence).

The chain carries TRBV30 and TRBJ1-6; weak D call: TRBD1 (5 bases). Germline values: CDR1 GTSNPN, CDR2 SVGIG (reference sequence). This CDR3 is 16 amino acids long. V shed 0 bases and J shed 9 bases, with 18 bases lying between them. The CDR3 here is CAWSVLSRARGSPLHF. The DNA of the CDR3 is TGTGCCTGGAGTGTACTTAGCAGGGCGCGGGGTTCACCCCTCCACTTT.

The chain uses TRBV24-1 and TRBJ1-4; 10 nucleotides line up with TRBD1. From germline, CDR1 is KGHDR and CDR2 SFDVKD. The CDR3 loop spans 15 amino acids. Trimming at V came to 2 bases and at J to 12 bases, leaving 8 bases not matched to a gene. Written as DNA, the CDR3 is TGTGCCACCAGTGATTCCGGACAGGGGGAAGTTGAACTGTTTTTT. This translates into CATSDSGQGEVELFF.